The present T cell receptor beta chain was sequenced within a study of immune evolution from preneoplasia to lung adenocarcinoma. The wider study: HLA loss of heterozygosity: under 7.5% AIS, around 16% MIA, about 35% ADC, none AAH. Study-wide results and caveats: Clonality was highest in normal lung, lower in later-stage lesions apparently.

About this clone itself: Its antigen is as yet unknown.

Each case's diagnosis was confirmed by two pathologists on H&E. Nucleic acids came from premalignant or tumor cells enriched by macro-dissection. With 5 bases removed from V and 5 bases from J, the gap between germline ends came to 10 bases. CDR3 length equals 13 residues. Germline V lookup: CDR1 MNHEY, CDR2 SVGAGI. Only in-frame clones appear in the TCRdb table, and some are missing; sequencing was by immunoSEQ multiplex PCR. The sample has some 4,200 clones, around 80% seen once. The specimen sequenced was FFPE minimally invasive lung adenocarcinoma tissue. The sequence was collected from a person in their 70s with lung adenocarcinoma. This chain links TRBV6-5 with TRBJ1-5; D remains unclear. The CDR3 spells CASSTGLDQPQHF. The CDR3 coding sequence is TGTGCCAGCAGTACGGGTCTTGATCAGCCCCAGCATTTT.